Here is one TCR beta chain with its context. The method was immunoSEQ multiplex PCR; TCRdb's version includes in-frame clones alone and lacks a portion of them. Among about 220,000 clones listed, about 78% were seen once. This sample is part of a study of blood T cell repertoires in COVID-19. On the study more broadly: Researchers got acute and convalescent COVID-19 samples from the United States, Italy and Spain.

Germline lookup yields CDR1 LNHDA and CDR2 SQIVND (reference sequence). This CDR3 has 14 amino acids. V lost 3 bases, J lost 0 bases, and 8 bases lay in between. The source is a woman aged 70 to 79 with acute or convalescent COVID-19. The sequenced sample was peripheral blood. The chain carries TRBV19 and TRBJ1-1, with D possibly matching TRBD1 (5 bases). CDR3: CASSISGLNTEAFF. Written as DNA, the CDR3 is TGTGCCAGTAGTATTTCAGGGTTGAACACTGAAGCTTTCTTT.